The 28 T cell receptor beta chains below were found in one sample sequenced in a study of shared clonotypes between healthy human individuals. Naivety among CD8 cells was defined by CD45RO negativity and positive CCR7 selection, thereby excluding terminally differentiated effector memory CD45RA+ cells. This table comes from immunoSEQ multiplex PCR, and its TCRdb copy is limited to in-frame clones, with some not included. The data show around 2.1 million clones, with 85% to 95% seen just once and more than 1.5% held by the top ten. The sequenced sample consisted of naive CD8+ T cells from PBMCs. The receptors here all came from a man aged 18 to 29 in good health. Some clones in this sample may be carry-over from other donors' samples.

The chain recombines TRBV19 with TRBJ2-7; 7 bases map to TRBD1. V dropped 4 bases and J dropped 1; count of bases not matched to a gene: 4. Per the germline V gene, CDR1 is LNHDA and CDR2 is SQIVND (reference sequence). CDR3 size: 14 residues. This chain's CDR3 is CASSNTGASYEQYF. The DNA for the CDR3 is TGTGCCAGTAGTAATACAGGGGCTTCCTACGAGCAGTACTTC.

The CDR3 region has the DNA TGTGCCAGCAGCCCACCTGGCGGGAGGACCTACGAGCAGTACTTC. Translating gives CASSPPGGRTYEQYF. The V call is TRBV28, the J call TRBJ2-7, with TRBD2 identical over 8 bases. V shed 6 bases and J 2 bases; nucleotides not matched to a gene: 9. The germline CDR1 and CDR2 sequences are MDHEN and SYDVKM. The CDR3 is 15 amino acids.

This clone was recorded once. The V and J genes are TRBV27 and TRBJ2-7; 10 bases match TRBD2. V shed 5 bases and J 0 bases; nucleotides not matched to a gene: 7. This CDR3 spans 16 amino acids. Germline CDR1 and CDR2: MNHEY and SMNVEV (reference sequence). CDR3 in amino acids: CASSMGLATSSYEQYF. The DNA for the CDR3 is TGTGCCAGCAGTATGGGACTAGCGACGAGCTCCTACGAGCAGTACTTC.

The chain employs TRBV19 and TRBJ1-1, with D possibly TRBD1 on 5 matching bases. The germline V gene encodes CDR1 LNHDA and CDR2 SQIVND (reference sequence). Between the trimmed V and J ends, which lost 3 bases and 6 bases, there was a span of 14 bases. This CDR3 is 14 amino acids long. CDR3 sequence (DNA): TGTGCCAGTAGTATCAAGGGACGGAGGTCTGAAGCTTTCTTT. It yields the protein CASSIKGRRSEAFF.

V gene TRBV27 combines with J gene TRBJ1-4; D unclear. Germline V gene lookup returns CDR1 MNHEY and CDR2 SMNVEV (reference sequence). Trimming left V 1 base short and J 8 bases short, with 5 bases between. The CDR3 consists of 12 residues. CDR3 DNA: TGTGCCAGCAGTTTATGGGGAGAAAAACTGTTTTTT. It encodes CASSLWGEKLFF.

The CDR3 sequence is CASSFGLSDTGELFF. CDR3 DNA: TGTGCCAGCAGTTTCGGACTGAGCGACACCGGGGAGCTGTTTTTT. The chain joins TRBV27 to TRBJ2-2, with D possibly TRBD2 on 5 matching bases. The V end lost 3 bases, the J end lost 3 bases, and 11 bases lay between the germline ends. The CDR3 contains 15 residues. Germline V gene sequence: CDR1 MNHEY, CDR2 SMNVEV (reference sequence).

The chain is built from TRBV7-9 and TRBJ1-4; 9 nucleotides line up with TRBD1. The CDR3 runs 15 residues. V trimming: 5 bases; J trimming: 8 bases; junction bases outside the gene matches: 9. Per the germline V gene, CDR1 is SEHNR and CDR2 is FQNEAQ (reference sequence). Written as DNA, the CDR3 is TGTGCCAGCAGCATCCGGGACAGGGTTACGGAAAAACTGTTTTTT. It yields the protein CASSIRDRVTEKLFF.

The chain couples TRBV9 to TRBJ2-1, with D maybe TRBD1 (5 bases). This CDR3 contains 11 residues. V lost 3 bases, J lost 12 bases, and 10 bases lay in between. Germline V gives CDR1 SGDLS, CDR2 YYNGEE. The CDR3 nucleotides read TGTGCCAGCAGCGGGGGCCTAAGGCAGTTCTTC. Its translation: CASSGGLRQFF.

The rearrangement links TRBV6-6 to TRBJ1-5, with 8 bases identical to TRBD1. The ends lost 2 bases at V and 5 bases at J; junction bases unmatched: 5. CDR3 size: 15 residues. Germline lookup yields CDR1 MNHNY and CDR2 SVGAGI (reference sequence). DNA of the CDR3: TGTGCCAGCAGTTACGATTCAGGGGGCGATCAGCCCCAGCATTTT. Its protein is CASSYDSGGDQPQHF.

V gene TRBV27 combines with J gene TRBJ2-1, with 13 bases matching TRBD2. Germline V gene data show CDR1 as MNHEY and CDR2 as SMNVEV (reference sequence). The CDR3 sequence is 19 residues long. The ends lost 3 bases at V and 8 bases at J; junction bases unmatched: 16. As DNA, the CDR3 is TGTGCCAGCAGTTTTGGGGTCGCCCAACTAGCGGGAGGGCCCCATGAGCAGTTCTTC. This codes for CASSFGVAQLAGGPHEQFF.

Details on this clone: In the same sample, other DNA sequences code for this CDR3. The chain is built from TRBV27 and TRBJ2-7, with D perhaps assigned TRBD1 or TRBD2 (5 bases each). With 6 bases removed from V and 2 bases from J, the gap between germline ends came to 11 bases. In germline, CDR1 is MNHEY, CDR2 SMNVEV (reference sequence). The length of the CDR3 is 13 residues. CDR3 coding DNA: TGTGCCAGCAGCTTGGGGGTAACCTACGAGCAGTACTTC. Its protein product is CASSLGVTYEQYF.

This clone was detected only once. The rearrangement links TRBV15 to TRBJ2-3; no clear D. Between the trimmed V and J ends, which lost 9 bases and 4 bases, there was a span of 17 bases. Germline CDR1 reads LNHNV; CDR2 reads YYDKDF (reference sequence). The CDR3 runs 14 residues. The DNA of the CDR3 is TGTGCCACAGCAAAGATCCGCTCGGCAGATACGCAGTATTTT. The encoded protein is CATAKIRSADTQYF. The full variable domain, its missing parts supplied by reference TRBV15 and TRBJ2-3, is DAMVIQNPRYQVTQFGKPVTLSCSQTLNHNVMYWYQQKSSQAPKLLFHYYDKDFNNEADTPDNFQSRRPNTSFCFLDIRSPGLGDTAMYLCATAKIRSADTQYFGPGTRLTVL.

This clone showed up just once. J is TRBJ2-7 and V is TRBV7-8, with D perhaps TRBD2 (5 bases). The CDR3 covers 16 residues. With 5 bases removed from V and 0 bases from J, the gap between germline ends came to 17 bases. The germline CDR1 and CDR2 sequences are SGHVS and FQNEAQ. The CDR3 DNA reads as TGTGCCAGCAGCCCGGTGGAGGCCCCGAGCTCCTACGAGCAGTACTTC. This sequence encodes CASSPVEAPSSYEQYF.

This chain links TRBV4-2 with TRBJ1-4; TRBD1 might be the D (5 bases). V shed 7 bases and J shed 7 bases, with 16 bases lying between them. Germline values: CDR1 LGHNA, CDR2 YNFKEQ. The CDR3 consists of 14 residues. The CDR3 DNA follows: TGTGCCAGCATAGGAAGGGGAGGAGGTGAAAAACTGTTTTTT. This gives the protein CASIGRGGGEKLFF.

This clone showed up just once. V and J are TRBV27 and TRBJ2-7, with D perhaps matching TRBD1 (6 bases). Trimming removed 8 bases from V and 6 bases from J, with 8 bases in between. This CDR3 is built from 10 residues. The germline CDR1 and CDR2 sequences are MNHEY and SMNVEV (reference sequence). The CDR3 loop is CASGGAEQYF. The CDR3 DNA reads TGTGCCAGCGGGGGCGCCGAGCAGTACTTC.

The CDR3, as DNA: TGTGCCAGTAGTATCGAGGGTAGGTACGACGAGCAGTACTTC. Its protein product is CASSIEGRYDEQYF. The V and J genes are TRBV19 and TRBJ2-7, with D possibly being TRBD2 (5 bases). The CDR3 is 14 amino acids. V shed 3 bases and J shed 5 bases, with 14 bases lying between them. Germline V CDR1 and CDR2: LNHDA, SQIVND (reference sequence).

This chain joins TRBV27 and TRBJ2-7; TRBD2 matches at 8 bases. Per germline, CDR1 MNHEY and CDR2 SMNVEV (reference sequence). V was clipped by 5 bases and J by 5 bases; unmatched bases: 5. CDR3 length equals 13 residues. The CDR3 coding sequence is TGTGCCAGCAGTCATGGGACTAGTCACGAGCAGTACTTC. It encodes CASSHGTSHEQYF.

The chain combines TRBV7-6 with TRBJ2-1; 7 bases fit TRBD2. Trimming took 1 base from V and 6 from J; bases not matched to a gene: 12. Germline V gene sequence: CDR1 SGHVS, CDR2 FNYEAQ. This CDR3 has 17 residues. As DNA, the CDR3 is TGTGCCAGCAGCTTAGTCTTAGGCGGGAGAGATGGCAATGAGCAGTTCTTC. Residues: CASSLVLGGRDGNEQFF. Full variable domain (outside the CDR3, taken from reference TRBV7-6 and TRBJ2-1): GAGVSQSPRYKVTKRGQDVALRCDPISGHVSLYWYRQALGQGPEFLTYFNYEAQQDKSGLPNDRFSAERPEGSISTLTIQRTEQRDSAMYRCASSLVLGGRDGNEQFFGPGTRLTVL.

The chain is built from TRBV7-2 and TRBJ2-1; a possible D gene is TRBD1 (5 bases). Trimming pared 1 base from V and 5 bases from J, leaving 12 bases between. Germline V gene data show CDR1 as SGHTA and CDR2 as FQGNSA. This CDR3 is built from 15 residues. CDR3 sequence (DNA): TGTGCCAGCAGCTTAGGCAGGGTCCCCAACAATGAGCAGTTCTTC. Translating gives CASSLGRVPNNEQFF.

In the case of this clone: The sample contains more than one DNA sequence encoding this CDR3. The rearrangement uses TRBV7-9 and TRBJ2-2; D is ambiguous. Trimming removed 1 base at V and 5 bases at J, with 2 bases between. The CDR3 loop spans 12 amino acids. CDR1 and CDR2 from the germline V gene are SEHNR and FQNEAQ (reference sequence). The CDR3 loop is CASSLVTGELFF. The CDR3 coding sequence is TGTGCCAGCAGCTTAGTGACCGGGGAGCTGTTTTTT.

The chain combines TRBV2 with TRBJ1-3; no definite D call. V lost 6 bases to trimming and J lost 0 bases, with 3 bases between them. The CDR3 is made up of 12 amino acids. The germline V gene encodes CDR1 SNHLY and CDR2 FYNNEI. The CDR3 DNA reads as TGTGCCAGCAGGGTCTCTGGAAACACCATATATTTT. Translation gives CASRVSGNTIYF.

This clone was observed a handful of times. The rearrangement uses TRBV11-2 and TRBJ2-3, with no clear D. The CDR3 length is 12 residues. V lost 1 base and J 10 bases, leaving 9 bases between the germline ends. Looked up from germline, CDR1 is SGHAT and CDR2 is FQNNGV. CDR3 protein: CASSLGRFPQYF. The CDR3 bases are TGTGCCAGCAGCTTAGGTCGGTTTCCGCAGTATTTT.

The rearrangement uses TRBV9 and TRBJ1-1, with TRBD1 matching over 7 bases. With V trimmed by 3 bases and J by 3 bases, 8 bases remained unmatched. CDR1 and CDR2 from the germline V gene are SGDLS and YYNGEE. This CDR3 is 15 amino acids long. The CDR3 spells CASSGEQGSYTEAFF. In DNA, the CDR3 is TGTGCCAGCAGCGGGGAACAGGGGTCGTACACTGAAGCTTTCTTT.

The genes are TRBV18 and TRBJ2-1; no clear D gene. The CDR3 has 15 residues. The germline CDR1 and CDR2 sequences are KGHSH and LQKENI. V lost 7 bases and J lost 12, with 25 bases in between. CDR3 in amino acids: CASLSGDVDQLWQFF. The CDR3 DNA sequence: TGTGCCAGCTTATCAGGTGACGTGGACCAGCTGTGGCAGTTCTTC.

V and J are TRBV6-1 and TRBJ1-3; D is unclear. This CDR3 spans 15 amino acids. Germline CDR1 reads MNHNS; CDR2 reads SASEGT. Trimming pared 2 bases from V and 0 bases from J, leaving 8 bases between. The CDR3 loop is CASSEYEGSGNTIYF. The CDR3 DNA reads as TGTGCCAGCAGTGAATATGAGGGCTCTGGAAACACCATATATTTT.

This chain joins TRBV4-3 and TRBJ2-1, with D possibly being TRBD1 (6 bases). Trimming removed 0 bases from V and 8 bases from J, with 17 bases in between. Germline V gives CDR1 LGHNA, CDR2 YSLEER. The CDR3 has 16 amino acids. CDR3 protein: CASSQDRRTRGHEQFF. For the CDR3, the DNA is TGCGCCAGCAGCCAAGATCGGCGGACCAGGGGCCATGAGCAGTTCTTC.

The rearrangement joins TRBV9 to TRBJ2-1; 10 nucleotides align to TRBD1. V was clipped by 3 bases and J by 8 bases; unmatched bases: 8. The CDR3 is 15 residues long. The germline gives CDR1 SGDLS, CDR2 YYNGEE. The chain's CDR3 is CASSAGTGVNHEQFF. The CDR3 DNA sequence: TGTGCCAGCAGCGCCGGGACAGGGGTCAACCATGAGCAGTTCTTC.

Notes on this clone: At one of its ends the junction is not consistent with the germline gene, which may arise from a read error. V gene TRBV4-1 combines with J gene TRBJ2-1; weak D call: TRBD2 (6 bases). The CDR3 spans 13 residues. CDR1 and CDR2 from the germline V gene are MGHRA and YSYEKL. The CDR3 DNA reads TGCGCCAGCAGCCCCGAAAAAGCGGGTTCTCCGATCTTC. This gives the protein CASSPEKAGSPIF.